This T cell receptor (beta chain) was identified in a study of T cell responses to AZD1222 COVID-19 vaccine. The wider study: Whether given at about 4 or about 12 weeks, second doses were pooled.

Generated by immunoSEQ multiplex PCR, the TCRdb table keeps only in-frame clones and is missing some. Here the sample spans 150,000 or so clones, 85% to 95% being singletons. In its sample, this clone was seen a few times. Trimming took 3 bases from V and 10 from J; bases not matched to a gene: 11. The CDR3 covers 15 residues. Germline values: CDR1 GTSNPN, CDR2 SVGIG (reference sequence). The sequence was collected from an adult in good health. V is TRBV30 and J is TRBJ1-6, with TRBD1 identical over 8 bases. The starting material was peripheral blood, obtained on day 0 of AZD1222 vaccination. The CDR3 is CAWRPRGQGRSPLHF. The CDR3 region has the DNA TGTGCCTGGAGGCCCAGGGGGCAAGGACGGTCACCCCTCCACTTT.